Following are 26 T cell receptor beta chains from one sample sequenced in a study of shared clonotypes between healthy human individuals. Naive CD8 isolation took CD45RO-negative cells positively selected for CCR7 and excluded terminally differentiated effector memory CD45RA+ cells. The table came from immunoSEQ multiplex PCR; TCRdb's copy has only in-frame clones and leaves some out. This sample has hundreds of thousands of clones, with 92% found just once. Sequencing was done on a sample of naive CD8+ T cells sorted from blood. Every receptor here comes from a man between 25 and 39 years old in good health.

J is TRBJ2-5 and V is TRBV7-9; D call uncertain. The CDR3 spans 16 residues. Trimming took off 1 base at V and 1 base at J, with 13 bases between the two ends. Per germline, CDR1 SEHNR and CDR2 FQNEAQ (reference sequence). CDR3 sequence: CASSLESGTIQETQYF. The CDR3 DNA reads as TGTGCCAGCAGCTTAGAAAGTGGCACCATCCAAGAGACCCAGTACTTC.

This rearrangement joins TRBV11-1 to TRBJ1-1; D might be TRBD1 (6 bases). V lost 4 bases and J lost 3, with 27 bases in between. This CDR3 is 19 amino acids long. The germline V gene has CDR1 SGHAT and CDR2 FQDESV (reference sequence). The CDR3 sequence: CASSSAEQGVYLGDTEAFF. The CDR3 DNA is TGTGCCAGCAGCTCTGCCGAACAGGGAGTTTATTTGGGCGACACTGAAGCTTTCTTT.

The chain uses TRBV5-1 and TRBJ2-7; 8 bases map to TRBD1. Trimming at V came to 0 bases and at J to 2 bases, leaving 4 bases not matched to a gene. In germline, CDR1 is SGHRS, CDR2 YFSETQ. The CDR3 totals 15 residues. For the CDR3, the DNA is TGCGCCAGCAGCTTGGAGACAGGGGCAGCCTACGAGCAGTACTTC. It encodes CASSLETGAAYEQYF.

The chain couples TRBV10-3 to TRBJ2-7; perhaps TRBD2 as D (5 bases). Deletions cut 4 bases from V and 3 bases from J, with 13 bases between. The CDR3 has 14 residues. Germline V CDR1 and CDR2: ENHRY, SYGVKD. CDR3 loop: CAISVTEGVYEQYF. In nucleotides, the CDR3 is TGTGCCATCAGTGTGACTGAGGGCGTCTACGAGCAGTACTTC.

The gene calls are TRBV30 and TRBJ2-7; 9 nucleotides line up with TRBD1. Germline CDR1 and CDR2: GTSNPN and SVGIG (reference sequence). The length of the CDR3 is 14 residues. V shed 1 base and J 6 bases; nucleotides not matched to a gene: 7. The CDR3 reads CAWSGGQGWVEQYF. As DNA, the CDR3 is TGTGCCTGGAGTGGGGGACAGGGTTGGGTCGAGCAGTACTTC.

This chain uses TRBV7-2 with TRBJ2-3, with unresolved D. Trimming took off 6 bases at V and 0 bases at J, with 13 bases between the two ends. Germline-derived CDR1 and CDR2 are SGHTA and FQGNSA. The CDR3 loop spans 15 amino acids. The chain's CDR3 is CASRYRGSSTDTQYF. CDR3 nucleotides: TGTGCCAGCAGATACCGCGGTTCTAGCACAGATACGCAGTATTTT.

The V and J genes are TRBV6-6 and TRBJ2-2; tentative D call: TRBD2 (6 bases). The CDR3 covers 16 residues. Germline assignment: CDR1 MNHNY and CDR2 SVGAGI (reference sequence). The germline V and J ends were trimmed by 6 bases and 7 bases, with 21 bases remaining between them. CDR3 amino acids: CASSPEAGRFRGELFF. The CDR3 nucleotides are TGTGCCAGCAGCCCCGAGGCGGGGAGGTTTCGCGGGGAGCTGTTTTTT.

This clone was observed a single time. The chain has TRBV9 and TRBJ2-3; D not resolved. Germline CDR1 and CDR2: SGDLS and YYNGEE. Trimming removed 3 bases at V and 2 bases at J, with 10 bases between. This CDR3 is 14 amino acids long. The CDR3: CASSALTSTDTQYF. CDR3 coding DNA: TGTGCCAGCAGCGCCCTGACCTCCACAGATACGCAGTATTTT.

This sequence joins TRBV5-6 and TRBJ2-7, with TRBD2 matching 13 bases. CDR3 size: 17 residues. Germline lookup yields CDR1 SGHDT and CDR2 YYEEEE. V shed 2 bases, J shed 1 base, and the junction held 6 bases outside the gene matches. The CDR3 nucleotides read TGTGCCAGCAGCTTCGGACTAGCGGGAGTGTTGTCCTACGAGCAGTACTTC. This codes for CASSFGLAGVLSYEQYF.

The chain uses TRBV2 and TRBJ2-2; 11 bases are a match to TRBD1. This CDR3 spans 17 amino acids. Trimming removed 5 bases from V and 4 bases from J; junction bases left unmatched: 9. The germline CDR1 and CDR2 sequences are SNHLY and FYNNEI. CDR3 protein: CASSIGQGAAVTGELFF. The CDR3 nucleotides read TGTGCCAGCAGTATCGGACAGGGGGCGGCCGTCACCGGGGAGCTGTTTTTT. The complete variable domain, with remaining parts taken from reference TRBV2 and TRBJ2-2, reads EPEVTQTPSHQVTQMGQEVILRCVPISNHLYFYWYRQILGQKVEFLVSFYNNEISEKSEIFDDQFSVERPDGSNFTLKIRSTKLEDSAMYFCASSIGQGAAVTGELFFGEGSRLTVL.

The chain has TRBV6-1 and TRBJ2-7; D remains ambiguous. The V and J ends lost 2 bases and 4 bases respectively, with 15 bases between them. CDR1 is MNHNS and CDR2 is SASEGT in the germline V gene. This CDR3 has 15 amino acids. CDR3 bases: TGTGCCAGCAGTGAATATCTTGTATCGGCGTACGAGCAGTACTTC. Translation: CASSEYLVSAYEQYF.

The rearrangement joins TRBV28 to TRBJ2-3; no clear D. Trimming left V 4 bases short and J 1 base short, with 33 bases between. The CDR3 sequence is 22 residues long. Germline CDR1 is MDHEN and CDR2 is SYDVKM. DNA of the CDR3: TGTGCCAGCAGTTCCCCAATCGTGGGAATGTTGCAGCCCCTAACTGGCACAGATACGCAGTATTTT. The encoded protein is CASSSPIVGMLQPLTGTDTQYF.

The V call is TRBV9, the J call TRBJ2-6, with 8 bases identical to TRBD1. With V trimmed by 3 bases and J by 5 bases, 7 bases remained unmatched. The germline gives CDR1 SGDLS, CDR2 YYNGEE. The CDR3 consists of 16 residues. Written as DNA, the CDR3 is TGTGCCAGCAGCGGGCCGGGGACAGGCCGGGCCAACGTCCTGACTTTC. Translating it yields CASSGPGTGRANVLTF.

This chain joins TRBV15 and TRBJ1-5, with D maybe TRBD1 (5 bases). The V gene lost 2 bases and the J gene lost 0 bases, with 11 bases spanning the gap. Germline V gene data show CDR1 as LNHNV and CDR2 as YYDKDF (reference sequence). The CDR3 is made up of 16 amino acids. This chain's CDR3 is CATSRSRDYSNQPQHF. The CDR3, as DNA: TGTGCCACCAGCAGATCCCGGGACTATAGCAATCAGCCCCAGCATTTT.

The chain is built from TRBV25-1 and TRBJ1-1; 7 bases fit TRBD1. The germline CDR1 and CDR2 sequences are MGHDK and SYGVNS. This CDR3 is built from 14 residues. The V and J ends lost 4 bases and 7 bases, in that order; junction bases with no gene match: 9. CDR3 in DNA: TGTGCCAGCAGTGCATACAGGGGAGATGGTGAAGCTTTCTTT. It specifies CASSAYRGDGEAFF.

The chain carries TRBV4-3 and TRBJ2-7, with D uncertain. Germline CDR1 LGHNA, CDR2 YSLEER. The CDR3 has 13 residues. The germline V and J ends were trimmed by 1 base and 3 bases, with 7 bases remaining between them. The CDR3 DNA is TGCGCCAGCAGCCAAGGTGTTGACTACGAGCAGTACTTC. Translating it yields CASSQGVDYEQYF.

Concerning this clone: The sample holds other DNA sequences that translate to the same CDR3. The chain couples TRBV7-9 to TRBJ2-5; tentative D call: TRBD1 (5 bases). Germline CDR1 SEHNR, CDR2 FQNEAQ (reference sequence). This CDR3 spans 14 amino acids. The V and J ends lost 3 bases and 0 bases respectively, with 8 bases between them. The DNA of the CDR3 is TGTGCCAGCAGCTTGGTAGGGGACCAAGAGACCCAGTACTTC. Protein: CASSLVGDQETQYF. Filled out from reference TRBV7-9 and TRBJ2-5, the complete variable domain reads DTGVSQNPRHKITKRGQNVTFRCDPISEHNRLYWYRQTLGQGPEFLTYFQNEAQLEKSRLLSDRFSAERPKGSFSTLEIQRTEQGDSAMYLCASSLVGDQETQYFGPGTRLLVL.

The chain carries TRBV7-9 and TRBJ2-3; maybe TRBD2 (5 bases). The CDR3 extends over 17 amino acids. Germline V gene lookup returns CDR1 SEHNR and CDR2 FQNEAQ (reference sequence). Trimming took off 4 bases at V and 0 bases at J, with 17 bases between the two ends. The DNA for the CDR3 is TGTGCCAGCAGCTGGCCTTCGCGGGTGGCTAGCACAGATACGCAGTATTTT. Protein sequence: CASSWPSRVASTDTQYF.

V is TRBV30 and J is TRBJ1-2; no firm D call. The ends were cut back, 4 bases at V and 2 bases at J, with 11 bases in the middle. The CDR3 has 13 amino acids. Germline V gene sequence: CDR1 GTSNPN, CDR2 SVGIG (reference sequence). CDR3 in amino acids: CAWTYTQNYGYTF. CDR3 bases: TGTGCCTGGACTTACACCCAAAACTATGGCTACACCTTC.

The chain joins TRBV11-2 to TRBJ2-3; a possible D gene is TRBD2 (5 bases). This CDR3 is 14 amino acids long. CDR1 and CDR2 from the germline V gene are SGHAT and FQNNGV. V was shortened by 2 bases and J by 2 bases, with 8 bases between the two germline ends. DNA for the CDR3: TGTGCCAGCAGCTTACCGGGATTCACAGATACGCAGTATTTT. This encodes CASSLPGFTDTQYF.

The rearrangement links TRBV27 to TRBJ1-1, with 7 bases identical to TRBD1. The ends lost 6 bases at V and 0 bases at J; junction bases unmatched: 4. CDR3 length: 14 residues. The germline V gene has CDR1 MNHEY and CDR2 SMNVEV (reference sequence). CDR3 amino acids: CASRQGPLNTEAFF. In DNA, the CDR3 is TGTGCCAGCAGACAGGGGCCCCTGAACACTGAAGCTTTCTTT.

The chain links TRBV5-6 to TRBJ1-2, with no clear D. Trimming pared 0 bases from V and 5 bases from J, leaving 5 bases between. Germline loops: CDR1 SGHDT, CDR2 YYEEEE. The CDR3 is made up of 12 amino acids. The CDR3 sequence: CASSLDQYGYTF. The CDR3 DNA is TGTGCCAGCAGCTTGGACCAATATGGCTACACCTTC.

The chain recombines TRBV7-9 with TRBJ2-7, with a possible D match to TRBD1 (5 bases). The CDR3 contains 12 residues. V was cut by 5 bases and J by 6 bases, with 11 bases left in between. In germline, CDR1 is SEHNR, CDR2 FQNEAQ (reference sequence). The DNA for the CDR3 is TGTGCCAGCAGCCACCAGGGTATCGAGCAGTACTTC. Translated: CASSHQGIEQYF.

V is TRBV5-4 and J is TRBJ1-1, with D unclear. Germline CDR1 reads SGHNT; CDR2 reads YYREEE (reference sequence). The CDR3 consists of 14 residues. Trimming took 7 bases from V and 0 from J, leaving 13 bases between them. The CDR3 is CASWPGSLNTEAFF. CDR3 DNA: TGTGCCAGCTGGCCGGGGAGTCTGAACACTGAAGCTTTCTTT.

The V gene is TRBV5-4, the J gene TRBJ1-2; D is ambiguous. Trimming took 1 base from V and 1 from J, leaving 5 bases between them. The CDR3 has 13 residues. The germline CDR1 and CDR2 sequences are SGHNT and YYREEE (reference sequence). The CDR3 spells CASSLLVNYGYTF. The CDR3 nucleotides read TGTGCCAGCAGCTTGTTAGTTAACTATGGCTACACCTTC.

The chain combines TRBV27 with TRBJ2-7; D not certain. This CDR3 has 10 residues. Deletions cut 2 bases from V and 6 bases from J, with 2 bases between. Germline assignment: CDR1 MNHEY and CDR2 SMNVEV (reference sequence). This chain's CDR3 is CASSLPEQYF. CDR3 bases: TGTGCCAGCAGTTTACCCGAGCAGTACTTC.